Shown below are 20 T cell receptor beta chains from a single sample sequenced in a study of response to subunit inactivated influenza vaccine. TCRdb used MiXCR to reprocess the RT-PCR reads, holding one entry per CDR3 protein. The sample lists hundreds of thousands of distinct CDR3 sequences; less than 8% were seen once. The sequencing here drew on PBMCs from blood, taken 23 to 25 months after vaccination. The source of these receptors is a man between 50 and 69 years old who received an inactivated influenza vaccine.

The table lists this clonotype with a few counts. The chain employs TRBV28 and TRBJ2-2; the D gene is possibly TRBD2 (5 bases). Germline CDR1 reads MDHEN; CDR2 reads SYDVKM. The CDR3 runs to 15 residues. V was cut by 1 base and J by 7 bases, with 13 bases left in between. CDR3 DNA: TGTGCCAGCAGTTTATTGGCTAGCTTGAACGGGGAGCTGTTTTTT. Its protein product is CASSLLASLNGELFF.

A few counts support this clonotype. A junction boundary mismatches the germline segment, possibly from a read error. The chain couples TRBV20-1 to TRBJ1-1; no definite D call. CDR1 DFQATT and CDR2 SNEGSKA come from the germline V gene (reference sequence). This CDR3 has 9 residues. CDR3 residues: CSARDPRVF. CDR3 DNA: TGCAGTGCTAGAGATCCCCGCGTCTTT.

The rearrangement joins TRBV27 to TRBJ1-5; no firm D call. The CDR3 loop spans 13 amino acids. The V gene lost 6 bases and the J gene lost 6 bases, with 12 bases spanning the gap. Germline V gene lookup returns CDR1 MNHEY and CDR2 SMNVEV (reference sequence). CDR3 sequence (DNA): TGTGCCAGCAGGATGGGCTTTCGTCAGCCCCAGCATTTT. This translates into CASRMGFRQPQHF.

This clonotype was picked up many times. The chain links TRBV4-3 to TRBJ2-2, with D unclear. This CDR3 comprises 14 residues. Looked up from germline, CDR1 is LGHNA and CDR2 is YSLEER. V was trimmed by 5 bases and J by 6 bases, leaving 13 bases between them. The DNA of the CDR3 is TGCGCCAGCAGCGGTGGGCTTTTATCCGGGGAGCTGTTTTTT. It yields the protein CASSGGLLSGELFF.

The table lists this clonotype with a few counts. CDR3 bases: TGCAGTGCCGACACGGGACATAAAGAGTATTTT. This encodes CSADTGHKEYF. The chain is built from TRBV20-1 and TRBJ2-3; a possible D gene is TRBD1 (6 bases). Trimming pared 6 bases from V and 13 bases from J, leaving 17 bases between. The germline gives CDR1 DFQATT, CDR2 SNEGSKA (reference sequence). The CDR3 runs 11 residues.

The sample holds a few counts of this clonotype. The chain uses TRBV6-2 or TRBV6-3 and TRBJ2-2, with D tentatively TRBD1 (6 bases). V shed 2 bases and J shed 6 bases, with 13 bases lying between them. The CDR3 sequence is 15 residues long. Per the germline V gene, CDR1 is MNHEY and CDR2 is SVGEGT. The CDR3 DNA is TGTGCCAGCAGTTACCGTGGGACATCGTCCGGGGAGCTGTTTTTT. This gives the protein CASSYRGTSSGELFF.

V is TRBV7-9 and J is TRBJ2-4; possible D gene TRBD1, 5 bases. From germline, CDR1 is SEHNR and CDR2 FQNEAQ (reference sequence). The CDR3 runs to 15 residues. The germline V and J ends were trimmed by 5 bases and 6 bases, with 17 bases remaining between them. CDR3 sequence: CASSVRADKGNIQYF. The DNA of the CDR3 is TGTGCCAGCAGCGTCCGTGCGGACAAAGGAAACATTCAGTACTTC.

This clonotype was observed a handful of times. The CDR3 coding sequence is TGCAGTGCTGTTAATAGCAATCAGCCCCAGCATTTT. As protein: CSAVNSNQPQHF. This chain connects TRBV20-1 to TRBJ1-5; no clear D. Between the trimmed V and J ends, which lost 5 bases and 0 bases, there was a span of 5 bases. Germline-derived CDR1 and CDR2 are DFQATT and SNEGSKA (reference sequence). CDR3 size: 12 residues.

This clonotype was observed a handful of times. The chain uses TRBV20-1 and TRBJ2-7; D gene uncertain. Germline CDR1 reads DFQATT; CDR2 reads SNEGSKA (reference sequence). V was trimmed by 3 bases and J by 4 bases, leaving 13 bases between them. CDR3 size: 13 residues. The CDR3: CSARDLRSYEQYF. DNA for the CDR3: TGCAGTGCTAGGGACCTTAGATCGTACGAGCAGTACTTC.

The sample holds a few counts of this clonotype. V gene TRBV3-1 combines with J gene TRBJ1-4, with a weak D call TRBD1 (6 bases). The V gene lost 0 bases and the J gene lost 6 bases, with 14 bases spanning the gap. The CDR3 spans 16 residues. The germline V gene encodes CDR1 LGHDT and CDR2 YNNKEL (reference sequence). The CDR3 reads CASSQEYGGPDEKLFF. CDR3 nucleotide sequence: TGTGCCAGCAGCCAAGAATACGGGGGGCCGGATGAAAAACTGTTTTTT.

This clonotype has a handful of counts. CDR3 in DNA: TGTGCCAGCAGCCGCTATAGGGCAGATACGCAGTATTTT. This translates into CASSRYRADTQYF. The chain recombines TRBV4-2 with TRBJ2-3; D ambiguous. V was cut by 4 bases and J by 4 bases, with 9 bases left in between. Germline V lookup: CDR1 LGHNA, CDR2 YNFKEQ. CDR3 length equals 13 residues.

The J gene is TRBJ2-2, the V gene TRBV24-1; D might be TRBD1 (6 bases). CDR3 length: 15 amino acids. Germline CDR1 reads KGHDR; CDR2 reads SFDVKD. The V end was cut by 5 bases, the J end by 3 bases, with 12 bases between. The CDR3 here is CATSGRQAHTGELFF. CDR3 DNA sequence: TGTGCCACCAGTGGGAGACAGGCCCACACCGGGGAGCTGTTTTTT.

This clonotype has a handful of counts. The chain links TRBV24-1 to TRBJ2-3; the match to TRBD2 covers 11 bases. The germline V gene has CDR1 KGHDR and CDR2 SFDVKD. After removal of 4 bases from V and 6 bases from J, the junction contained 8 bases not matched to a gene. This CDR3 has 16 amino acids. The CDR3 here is CATSDPRLAGKDTQYF. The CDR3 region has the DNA TGTGCCACCAGTGACCCCCGACTAGCGGGGAAGGATACGCAGTATTTT.

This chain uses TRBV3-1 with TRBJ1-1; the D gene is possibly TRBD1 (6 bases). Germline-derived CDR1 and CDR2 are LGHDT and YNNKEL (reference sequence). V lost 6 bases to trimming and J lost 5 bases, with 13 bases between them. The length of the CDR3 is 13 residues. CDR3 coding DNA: TGTGCCAGCAGTCTCCGACAGGTTACTGAAGCTTTCTTT. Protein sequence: CASSLRQVTEAFF.

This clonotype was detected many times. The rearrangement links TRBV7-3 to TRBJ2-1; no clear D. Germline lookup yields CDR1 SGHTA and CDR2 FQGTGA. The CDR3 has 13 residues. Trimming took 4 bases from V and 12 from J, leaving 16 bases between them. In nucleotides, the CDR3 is TGTGCCAGCAGCTCCCGGACCTTTGCAGCGCAGTTCTTC. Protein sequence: CASSSRTFAAQFF.

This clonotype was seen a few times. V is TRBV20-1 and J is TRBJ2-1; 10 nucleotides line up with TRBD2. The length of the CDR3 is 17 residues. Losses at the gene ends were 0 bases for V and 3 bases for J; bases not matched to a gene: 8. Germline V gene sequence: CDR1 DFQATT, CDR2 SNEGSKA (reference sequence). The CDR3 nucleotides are TGCAGTGCTAGAGATTCGACTAGCGGGCGGTTCTACAATGAGCAGTTCTTC. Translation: CSARDSTSGRFYNEQFF.

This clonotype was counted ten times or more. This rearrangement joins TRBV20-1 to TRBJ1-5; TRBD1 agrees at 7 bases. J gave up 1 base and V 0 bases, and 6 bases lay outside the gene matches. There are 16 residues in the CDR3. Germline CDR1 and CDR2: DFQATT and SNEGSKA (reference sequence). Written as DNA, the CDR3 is TGCAGTGCTAGAGATTACAGGGGAACAAGCAATCAGCCCCAGCATTTT. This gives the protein CSARDYRGTSNQPQHF.

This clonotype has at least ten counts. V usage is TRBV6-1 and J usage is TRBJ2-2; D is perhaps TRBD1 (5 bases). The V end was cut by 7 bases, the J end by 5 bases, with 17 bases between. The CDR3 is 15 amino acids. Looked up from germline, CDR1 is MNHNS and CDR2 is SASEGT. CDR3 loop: CASTYGQAGTGELFF. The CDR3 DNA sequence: TGTGCCAGCACCTATGGACAAGCTGGGACCGGGGAGCTGTTTTTT.

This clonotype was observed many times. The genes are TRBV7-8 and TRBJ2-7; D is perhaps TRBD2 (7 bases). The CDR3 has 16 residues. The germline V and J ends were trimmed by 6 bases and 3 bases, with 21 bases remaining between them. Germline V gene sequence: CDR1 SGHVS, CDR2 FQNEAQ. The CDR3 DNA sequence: TGTGCCAGCAGTCAGGGGAGAGGCAGGGACTACTACGAGCAGTACTTC. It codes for CASSQGRGRDYYEQYF. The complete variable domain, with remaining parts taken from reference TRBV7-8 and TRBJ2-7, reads GAGVSQSPRYKVAKRGQDVALRCDPISGHVSLFWYQQALGQGPEFLTYFQNEAQLDKSGLPSDRFFAERPEGSVSTLKIQRTQQEDSAVYLCASSQGRGRDYYEQYFGPGTRLTVT.

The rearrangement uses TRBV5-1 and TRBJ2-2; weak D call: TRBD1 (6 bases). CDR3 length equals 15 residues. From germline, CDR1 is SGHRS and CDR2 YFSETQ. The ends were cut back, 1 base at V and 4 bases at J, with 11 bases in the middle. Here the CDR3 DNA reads TGCGCCAGCAGCTTGATCCAGGGGACCACCGGGGAGCTGTTTTTT. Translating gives CASSLIQGTTGELFF.